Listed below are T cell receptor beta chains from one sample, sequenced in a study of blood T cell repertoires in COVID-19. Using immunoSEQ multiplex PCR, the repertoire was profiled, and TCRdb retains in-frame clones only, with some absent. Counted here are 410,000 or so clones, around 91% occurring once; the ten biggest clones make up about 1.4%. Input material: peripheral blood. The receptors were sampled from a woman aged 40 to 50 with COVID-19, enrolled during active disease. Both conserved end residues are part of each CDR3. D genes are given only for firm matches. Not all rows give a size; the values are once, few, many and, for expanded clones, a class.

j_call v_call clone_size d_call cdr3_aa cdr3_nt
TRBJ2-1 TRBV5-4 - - CASSREEGYNEQFF TGTGCCAGCAGCCGCGAGGAGGGGTACAATGAGCAGTTCTTC
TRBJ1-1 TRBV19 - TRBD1 CASSINPGTGDTEAFF TGTGCCAGTAGTATTAATCCCGGGACAGGGGACACTGAAGCTTTCTTT
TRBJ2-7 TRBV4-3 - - CASSQRQGAYEQYF TGCGCCAGCAGCCAACGTCAGGGTGCGTACGAGCAGTACTTC
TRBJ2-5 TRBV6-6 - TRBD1 CASRSPGTGGETQYF TGTGCCAGCAGGTCTCCCGGGACAGGCGGTGAGACCCAGTACTTC
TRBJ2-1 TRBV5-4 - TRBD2 CASSFAGGDNEQFF TGTGCCAGCAGCTTCGCGGGGGGTGATAATGAGCAGTTCTTC
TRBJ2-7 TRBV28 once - CASRAASSYEQYF TGTGCCAGCAGAGCGGCGAGCTCCTACGAGCAGTACTTC
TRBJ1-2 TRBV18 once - CASSPDSYGYTF TGTGCCAGCTCACCGGACAGTTATGGCTACACCTTC
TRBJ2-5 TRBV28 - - CASSSGVVGIQETQYF TGTGCCAGCAGTTCGGGGGTCGTCGGAATACAAGAGACCCAGTACTTC
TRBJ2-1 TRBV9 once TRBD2 CASSVDIGERERNEQFF TGTGCCAGCAGCGTAGATATCGGGGAGCGGGAGCGTAATGAGCAGTTCTTC
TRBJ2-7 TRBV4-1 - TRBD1 CASSQGGLDRSVSYEQYF TGCGCCAGCAGCCAAGGGGGATTGGACAGGAGTGTTTCCTACGAGCAGTACTTC
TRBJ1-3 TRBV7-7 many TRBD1 CASSLGTADSGNTIYF TGTGCTAGCAGCCTCGGGACAGCCGACTCTGGAAACACCATATATTTT
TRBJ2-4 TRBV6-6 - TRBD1 CASSYMTGVGNIQYF TGTGCCAGCAGTTACATGACAGGGGTTGGCAACATTCAGTACTTC
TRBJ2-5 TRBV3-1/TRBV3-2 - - CASTLEGGWETQYF TGTGCCAGCACTTTAGAAGGGGGATGGGAGACCCAGTACTTC
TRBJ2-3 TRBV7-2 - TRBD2 CASSPPGGARDTQYF TGTGCCAGCAGTCCTCCGGGAGGGGCCCGAGATACGCAGTATTTT
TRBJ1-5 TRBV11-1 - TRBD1 CASSRGQGNQPQHF TGTGCCAGCAGCCGTGGACAGGGCAATCAGCCCCAGCATTTT
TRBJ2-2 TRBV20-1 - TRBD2 CSASGDYNTGELFF TGCAGTGCTAGTGGGGACTATAACACCGGGGAGCTGTTTTTT
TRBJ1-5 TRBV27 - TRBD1 CASSFGQGSQPQHF TGTGCCAGCAGTTTTGGACAGGGGAGTCAGCCCCAGCATTTT
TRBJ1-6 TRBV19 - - CASSMGGNSPLHF TGTGCCAGTAGTATGGGGGGTAATTCACCCCTCCACTTT
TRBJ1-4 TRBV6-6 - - CASRPRTNEKLFF TGTGCCAGCAGACCGAGGACTAATGAAAAACTGTTTTTT
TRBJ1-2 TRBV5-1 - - CASSLEGRGYTF TGCGCCAGCAGCTTGGAAGGGAGAGGCTACACCTTC
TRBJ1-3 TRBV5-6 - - CASSPWTARFGNTIYF TGTGCCAGCAGCCCTTGGACAGCAAGGTTCGGAAACACCATATATTTT
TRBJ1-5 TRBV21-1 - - CASVGERSGSRPGQPQHF TGTGCCAGCGTAGGCGAACGTTCGGGCTCACGACCGGGGCAGCCCCAGCATTTT
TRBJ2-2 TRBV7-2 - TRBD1 CASRTGGNTGELFF TGTGCCAGCAGGACAGGGGGGAACACCGGGGAGCTGTTTTTT
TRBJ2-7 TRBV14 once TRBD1 CASSRQGSGEQYF TGTGCCAGCAGCCGACAGGGGTCAGGCGAGCAGTACTTC
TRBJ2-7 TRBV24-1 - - CATGEGGSYEQYF TGTGCCACCGGGGAGGGGGGCAGCTACGAGCAGTACTTC
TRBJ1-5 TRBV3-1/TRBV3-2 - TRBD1 CASSQGQGDQPQHF TGTGCCAGCAGCCAAGGACAGGGGGATCAGCCCCAGCATTTT
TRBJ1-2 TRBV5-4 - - CASSLAGGPNYGYTF TGTGCCAGCAGCTTGGCGGGGGGGCCCAACTATGGCTACACCTTC
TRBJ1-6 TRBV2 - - CASNRQVENSPLHF TGTGCCAGCAACAGACAGGTCGAGAATTCACCCCTCCACTTT
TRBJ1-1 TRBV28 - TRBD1 CASSLPTGTVNTEAFF TGTGCCAGCAGTCTACCAACCGGGACAGTTAACACTGAAGCTTTCTTT
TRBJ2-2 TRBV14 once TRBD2 CASSQVILVSGRYTGELFF TGTGCCAGCAGCCAAGTGATCTTGGTCAGCGGGAGATACACCGGGGAGCTGTTTTTT
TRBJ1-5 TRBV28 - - CASSFEGNQPQHF TGTGCCAGCAGTTTTGAGGGAAATCAGCCCCAGCATTTT
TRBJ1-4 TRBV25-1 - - CASSEYGTRSNEKLFF TGTGCCAGCAGTGAATATGGGACACGATCTAATGAAAAACTGTTTTTT
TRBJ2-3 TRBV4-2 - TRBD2 CASSQDRTGATSGGKTDTQYF TGTGCCAGCAGCCAAGATCGGACAGGGGCGACTAGCGGGGGGAAGACAGATACGCAGTATTTT
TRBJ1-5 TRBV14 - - CASSLSGNQPQHF TGTGCCAGCAGCCTTAGTGGCAATCAGCCCCAGCATTTT
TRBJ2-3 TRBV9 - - CASSHGSSDTQYF TGTGCCAGCAGCCACGGTAGCTCAGATACGCAGTATTTT
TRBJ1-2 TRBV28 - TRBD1 CASKVPGQENYGYTF TGTGCCAGCAAGGTTCCGGGACAGGAGAACTATGGCTACACCTTC
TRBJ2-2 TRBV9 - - CASSLGVNAGELFF TGTGCCAGCAGCTTAGGCGTGAACGCCGGGGAGCTGTTTTTT
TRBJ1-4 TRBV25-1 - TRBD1 CASSGGQQAGGEKLFF TGTGCCAGCAGTGGGGGCCAACAAGCAGGGGGTGAAAAACTGTTTTTT
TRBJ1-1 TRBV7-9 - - CASSSGGAEAFF TGTGCCAGCAGCTCCGGAGGGGCTGAAGCTTTCTTT
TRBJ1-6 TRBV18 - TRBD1 CASSPTGGSPLHF TGTGCCAGCTCTCCGACAGGGGGTTCACCCCTCCACTTT
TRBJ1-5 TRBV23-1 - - CASSGTGQSNQPQHF TGCGCCAGCAGCGGAACCGGACAGAGCAATCAGCCCCAGCATTTT
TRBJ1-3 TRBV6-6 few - CASSLRQGGGNTIYF TGTGCCAGCAGTTTGAGGCAGGGTGGAGGAAACACCATATATTTT
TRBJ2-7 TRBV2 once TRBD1 CASSDPGQGRPYEQYF TGTGCCAGCAGTGACCCGGGACAGGGGCGTCCCTACGAGCAGTACTTC
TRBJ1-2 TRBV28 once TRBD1 CASSLTEGASGYTF TGTGCCAGCAGTTTAACGGAGGGGGCTTCTGGCTACACCTTC
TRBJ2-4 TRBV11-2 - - CASSPRRDIQYF TGTGCCAGCAGCCCCCGTCGCGACATTCAGTACTTC
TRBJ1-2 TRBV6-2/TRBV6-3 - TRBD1 CASSPGMGQGLIGYTF TGTGCCAGCAGTCCGGGGATGGGACAGGGATTGATAGGCTACACCTTC